This T cell receptor (beta chain) was captured by sequencing in a study of T cell responses to AZD1222 COVID-19 vaccine. Study observations and caveats: Possibly, clonal diversity was underestimated; donors were largely white British and included more females.

Germline V gene sequence: CDR1 MDHEN, CDR2 SYDVKM. Trimming left V 6 bases short and J 7 bases short, with 13 bases between. The CDR3 spans 12 residues. Produced via immunoSEQ multiplex PCR; TCRdb's table is partial and in-frame only. Of over 110,000 clones in the sample, 85% to 95% were seen once. Turning to this clone: What it recognizes is unknown.

This chain links TRBV28 with TRBJ2-7; D is uncertain. The sample consisted of peripheral blood, taken after recovery from COVID-19. The source of this sequence is an adult who had recovered from COVID-19. The CDR3 sequence: CASSVRLREQYF. The CDR3 DNA reads TGTGCCAGCAGCGTAAGATTACGGGAGCAGTACTTC.